The 30 T cell receptor beta chains reported below all come from one sample, sequenced in a study of Graves' ophthalmopathy and Graves' hyperthyroidism. Transcripts of RNA were the source for amplifying TCR beta CDR3 regions. Amplification began with first-round RT-PCR using HTBI primers, then second-round multiplex PCR was performed. TCRdb reprocessed the multiplex PCR reads with MiXCR, giving one entry per CDR3 protein. The sample includes 230,000 or so distinct CDR3 sequences, about 47% seen only once; the top ten take roughly 50%. The specimen sequenced was peripheral blood. The receptor source for this set is an adult man with Graves' ophthalmopathy.

This clonotype has a single count. Germline and junction disagree at one end, which may indicate a read error. The CDR3 loop is CATSAGQGVAQEAQYF. CDR3 DNA: TGTGCCACCAGCGCTGGACAGGGGGTCGCACAAGAGGCCCAGTACTTC. V gene TRBV24-1 combines with J gene TRBJ2-5; 10 nucleotides line up with TRBD1. This CDR3 is 16 amino acids long. Germline CDR1 is KGHDR and CDR2 is SFDVKD.

This CDR3 is CASSLGSRATNEKLFF. The DNA of the CDR3 is TGTGCCAGCAGCTTAGGGTCACGGGCAACTAATGAAAAACTGTTTTTT. The V gene is TRBV7-9, the J gene TRBJ1-4, with D hard to call. Looked up from germline, CDR1 is SEHNR and CDR2 is FQNEAQ (reference sequence). Trimming shortened V by 1 base and J by 0 bases, and 9 bases separated the two germline ends. The CDR3 sequence is 16 residues long.

The chain carries TRBV12-3 or TRBV12-4 and TRBJ1-3; tentatively, D is TRBD1 (6 bases). The V and J ends lost 1 base and 7 bases respectively, with 20 bases between them. The length of the CDR3 is 17 residues. The CDR3 loop is CASSLGGPSYERNTIYF. As DNA, the CDR3 is TGTGCCAGCAGTTTAGGGGGGCCCTCCTACGAGCGGAACACCATATATTTT.

The rearrangement links TRBV6-4 to TRBJ2-2; no clear D. Trimming cost V 4 bases and J 3 bases, with 9 bases left between them. The CDR3 has 14 residues. Germline lookup yields CDR1 MRHNA and CDR2 SNTAGT. DNA for the CDR3: TGTGCCAGCAGTGTGGGCTCCGACACCGGGGAGCTGTTTTTT. It translates to CASSVGSDTGELFF.

The chain couples TRBV7-2 to TRBJ2-6; D is possibly TRBD1 or TRBD2 (5 bases each). CDR1 is SGHTA and CDR2 is FQGNSA in the germline V gene. The CDR3 runs to 15 residues. V lost 4 bases and J lost 5, with 12 bases in between. CDR3 DNA: TGTGCCAGCAGCTCGGGGACGCCACGGGCCAACGTCCTGACTTTC. This gives the protein CASSSGTPRANVLTF. The complete variable domain, with remaining parts taken from reference TRBV7-2 and TRBJ2-6, reads GAGVSQSPSNKVTEKGKDVELRCDPISGHTALYWYRQSLGQGLEFLIYFQGNSAPDKSGLPSDRFSAERTGGSVSTLTIQRTQQEDSAVYLCASSSGTPRANVLTFGAGSRLTVL.

Points on this clonotype: The conserved phenylalanine or tryptophan normally closing the CDR3 is absent here, so this likely arose from a read error. It is unclear where the CDR3 begins or ends on the DNA, so no DNA is shown, and the CDR3 is as TCRdb lists it. The chain uses TRBV7-2 and TRBJ2-2; the D call in the table, TRBD2, was not verified against the DNA. The germline V gene encodes CDR1 SGHTA and CDR2 FQGNSA. The length of the CDR3 is 20 amino acids, counting both ends. This CDR3 is CASSSDKGEEPHEHRGAVRV.

This clonotype turned up a few times. The chain joins TRBV20-1 to TRBJ1-1; 11 positions agree with TRBD1. Germline V gives CDR1 DFQATT, CDR2 SNEGSKA (reference sequence). CDR3 length: 14 amino acids. V lost 8 bases and J lost 4; bases outside the gene matches: 9. The CDR3 DNA sequence: TGCAGTTCCCAAGGACAGGGGGCTGGCACTGAAGCTTTCTTT. Its protein product is CSSQGQGAGTEAFF.

This clonotype has a handful of counts. This rearrangement joins TRBV29-1 to TRBJ2-5; D may be TRBD2 (7 bases). This CDR3 has 15 amino acids. Germline CDR1 reads SQVTM; CDR2 reads ANQGSEA. V lost 1 base and J 4 bases, leaving 16 bases between the germline ends. This chain's CDR3 is CSVEVTRGARETQYF. The CDR3 DNA sequence: TGCAGCGTTGAAGTAACACGGGGGGCACGAGAGACCCAGTACTTC.

This clonotype was seen a handful of times. V usage is TRBV20-1 and J usage is TRBJ2-7; 9 nucleotides match TRBD1. Losses at the gene ends were 5 bases for V and 3 bases for J; bases not matched to a gene: 2. Germline CDR1 reads DFQATT; CDR2 reads SNEGSKA (reference sequence). This CDR3 is built from 12 residues. The CDR3 DNA follows: TGCAGTGCTGCGGGACAGGGCTACGAGCAGTACTTC. Protein sequence: CSAAGQGYEQYF.

This clonotype appeared a few times. The genes are TRBV29-1 and TRBJ1-1; D is uncertain. CDR1 is SQVTM and CDR2 is ANQGSEA in the germline V gene. V was trimmed by 7 bases and J by 0 bases, leaving 3 bases between them. The CDR3 extends over 10 amino acids. The CDR3 DNA follows: TGCAGCGGGATGAACACTGAAGCTTTCTTT. Protein product: CSGMNTEAFF.

This clonotype was observed at least ten times. The chain is built from TRBV25-1 and TRBJ1-2; 8 nucleotides match TRBD1. The length of the CDR3 is 18 residues. CDR1 is MGHDK and CDR2 is SYGVNS in the germline V gene. The V segment lost 7 bases and the J segment 2 bases; nucleotides outside the gene matches: 18. The CDR3 is CASTPPGGRGQRNYGYTF. The CDR3 DNA reads as TGTGCCAGCACCCCCCCGGGGGGCAGGGGGCAGAGAAACTATGGCTACACCTTC.

In its sample, this clonotype was seen a few times. CDR3 sequence (DNA): TGTGCCAGCAGGCAAGCTGGGGTGTGGACCGGGGAGCTGTTTTTT. It yields the protein CASRQAGVWTGELFF. The chain is built from TRBV2 and TRBJ2-2; D is unclear. Trimming cost V 6 bases and J 5 bases, with 16 bases left between them. The CDR3 covers 15 residues. Germline assignment: CDR1 SNHLY and CDR2 FYNNEI.

This clonotype was detected a few times. This sequence joins TRBV7-8 and TRBJ2-2; D is possibly TRBD1 (6 bases). V gave up 5 bases and J gave up 1 base, with 11 bases separating them. The CDR3 covers 15 residues. In germline, CDR1 is SGHVS, CDR2 FQNEAQ. The CDR3 bases are TGTGCCAGCAGCACCCTGACAGGGAACACCGGGGAGCTGTTTTTT. It codes for CASSTLTGNTGELFF.

The chain is built from TRBV2 and TRBJ1-5, with D perhaps TRBD1 (6 bases). CDR3 length: 13 residues. From germline, CDR1 is SNHLY and CDR2 FYNNEI. The germline V and J ends were trimmed by 4 bases and 9 bases, with 13 bases remaining between them. Here the CDR3 reads CASSGQATGPQHF. DNA for the CDR3: TGTGCCAGCAGTGGACAGGCCACGGGGCCCCAGCATTTT.

This clonotype has more than one count but fewer than ten. V is TRBV29-1 and J is TRBJ2-5; 12 bases match TRBD2. The CDR3 covers 16 residues. Germline V gives CDR1 SQVTM, CDR2 ANQGSEA. The ends lost 0 bases at V and 5 bases at J; junction bases unmatched: 7. CDR3 amino acids: CSVEELAGGSGETQYF. The CDR3 DNA is TGCAGCGTTGAAGAACTAGCGGGGGGCTCCGGGGAGACCCAGTACTTC.

The chain is built from TRBV4-1 and TRBJ1-5, with 10 bases lining up with TRBD1. J was trimmed by 1 base and V by 0 bases; bases with no gene match: 0. This CDR3 has 16 amino acids. CDR1 is MGHRA and CDR2 is YSYEKL in the germline V gene. The CDR3 region has the DNA TGCGCCAGCAGCCAAGAGGGACAGGGGAGCAATCAGCCCCAGCATTTT. Protein product: CASSQEGQGSNQPQHF.

The rearrangement joins TRBV15 to TRBJ2-1, with D perhaps matching TRBD1 (6 bases). Germline loops: CDR1 LNHNV, CDR2 YYDKDF (reference sequence). Between the trimmed V and J ends, which lost 1 base and 2 bases, there was a span of 12 bases. The CDR3 consists of 16 residues. CDR3: CATSRVGAATYNEQFF. The CDR3 region has the DNA TGTGCCACCAGCAGAGTGGGGGCAGCTACCTACAATGAGCAGTTCTTC.

The V and J genes are TRBV10-1 and TRBJ2-2, with 7 bases aligning to TRBD2. The length of the CDR3 is 16 residues. CDR1 is WNHNN, CDR2 SYGVQD, per germline (reference sequence). J gave up 0 bases and V 0 bases, and 1 base lay outside the gene matches. DNA of the CDR3: TGCGCCAGCAGTGAGTCGCGGGGGTCGAACACCGGGGAGCTGTTTTTT. It translates to CASSESRGSNTGELFF.

The chain recombines TRBV14 with TRBJ1-3, with unresolved D. Trimming left V 0 bases short and J 0 bases short, with 15 bases between. Germline CDR1 SGHDN, CDR2 FVKESK. The CDR3 runs 18 residues. In nucleotides, the CDR3 is TGTGCCAGCAGCCAAGAGGGTTTCGAGGCCGCCTCTGGAAACACCATATATTTT. Amino acids: CASSQEGFEAASGNTIYF.

This clonotype was detected once. The chain joins TRBV5-5 to TRBJ1-2, with D possibly matching TRBD1 (5 bases). Trimming took off 0 bases at V and 2 bases at J, with 8 bases between the two ends. Germline V CDR1 and CDR2: SGHKS, YYEKEE (reference sequence). The CDR3 covers 14 residues. CDR3 protein: CASSLAGVNYGYTF. CDR3 nucleotides: TGTGCCAGCAGCTTGGCGGGGGTGAACTATGGCTACACCTTC.

The rearrangement joins TRBV12-3 or TRBV12-4 to TRBJ1-1; possible D gene TRBD1, 5 bases. The CDR3 has 14 residues. V was pared by 6 bases and J by 6 bases, with 17 bases between. CDR3: CASRKTATSPEAFF. CDR3 bases: TGTGCCAGCAGGAAGACAGCCACAAGTCCTGAAGCTTTCTTT.

V usage is TRBV19 and J usage is TRBJ1-3; no reliable D call. The CDR3 loop spans 13 amino acids. Germline CDR1 is LNHDA and CDR2 is SQIVND (reference sequence). V gave up 1 base and J gave up 2 bases, with 3 bases separating them. CDR3 sequence: CASSIGTGNTIYF. The CDR3 DNA sequence: TGTGCCAGTAGTATAGGAACTGGAAACACCATATATTTT.

This chain connects TRBV7-3 to TRBJ1-5; D unresolved. CDR3 length: 14 amino acids. Trimming removed 2 bases at V and 9 bases at J, with 14 bases between. CDR1 SGHTA and CDR2 FQGTGA come from the germline V gene. Here the CDR3 reads CASSLESGTGPQHF. CDR3 DNA: TGTGCCAGCAGCTTAGAGTCGGGAACTGGGCCCCAGCATTTT.

The V call is TRBV6-5, the J call TRBJ1-4; TRBD1 matches at 8 bases. Germline trimming cut 6 bases from V and 2 bases from J; bases unmatched to any gene: 11. CDR1 is MNHEY, CDR2 SVGAGI, per germline. The CDR3 extends over 17 amino acids. Here the CDR3 reads CASRDGTGGLTNEKLFF. The CDR3 nucleotides read TGTGCCAGCAGAGATGGGACAGGAGGGTTGACTAATGAAAAACTGTTTTTT.

This clonotype turned up a few times. V gene TRBV4-1 combines with J gene TRBJ1-2; the D is unclear. Germline V gives CDR1 MGHRA, CDR2 YSYEKL. Deletions cut 2 bases from V and 4 bases from J, with 11 bases between. This CDR3 comprises 14 residues. CDR3 in amino acids: CASSQTESLYGYTF. As DNA, the CDR3 is TGCGCCAGCAGCCAAACGGAGTCCCTCTATGGCTACACCTTC.

Turning to this clonotype: The junction differs from germline at one of its ends, possibly a read error. This chain joins TRBV10-3 and TRBJ2-7, with D possibly TRBD1 on 5 matching bases. The length of the CDR3 is 12 residues. Germline-derived CDR1 and CDR2 are ENHRY and SYGVKD. CDR3 loop: CASSYSGHEQYF. The CDR3 DNA reads as TGTGCCAGCAGTTACTCAGGGCACGAGCAGTACTTC.

This sequence joins TRBV12-3 or TRBV12-4 and TRBJ2-5, with 11 bases aligning to TRBD1. CDR3 length: 15 residues. V lost 6 bases to trimming and J lost 3 bases; unmatched junction nucleotides: 6. CDR3 region: CASSPGTGGKETQYF. Here the CDR3 DNA reads TGTGCCAGCAGCCCAGGGACAGGGGGGAAAGAGACCCAGTACTTC.

The chain joins TRBV9 to TRBJ2-7, with TRBD2 identical over 10 bases. CDR1 is SGDLS and CDR2 is YYNGEE in the germline V gene. V lost 4 bases, J lost 3 bases, and 16 bases stayed unmatched. This CDR3 contains 18 residues. CDR3 bases: TGTGCCAGCAGCCGCATCAGCATTATAGCGGGGGGTCACTACGAGCAGTACTTC. Translation gives CASSRISIIAGGHYEQYF. Variable domain in full (rest from reference TRBV9 and TRBJ2-7): DSGVTQTPKHLITATGQRVTLRCSPRSGDLSVYWYQQSLDQGLQFLIQYYNGEERAKGNILERFSAQQFPDLHSELNLSSLELGDSALYFCASSRISIIAGGHYEQYFGPGTRLTVT.

V gene TRBV10-3 combines with J gene TRBJ1-3, with D perhaps matching TRBD1 (5 bases). V lost 4 bases and J lost 0, with 13 bases in between. CDR3 length: 16 residues. The V gene's germline CDR1 is ENHRY and CDR2 SYGVKD. CDR3 sequence: CAISVGGSLSGNTIYF. In DNA form, the CDR3 reads TGTGCCATCAGTGTTGGGGGGTCTCTCTCTGGAAACACCATATATTTT.

With regard to this clonotype: Sequence at one end of the junction differs from germline and may be a read error. The chain couples TRBV12-5 to TRBJ1-6; D is unresolved. The CDR3 runs to 16 residues. Germline V gene lookup returns CDR1 LGHNT and CDR2 FRNRAP. CDR3 protein: CASSTFPGSYNSPLHF. CDR3 nucleotide sequence: TGTGCCAGCAGTACCTTCCCCGGGTCCTACAATTCACCCCTCCACTTT.